A single sample gave rise to the 16 T cell receptor beta chains below, sequenced in a study of blood T cell repertoires in COVID-19. Measured with immunoSEQ multiplex PCR; TCRdb has only the in-frame clones, and not every one. The sample carries 200,000 to 300,000 clones, roughly 79% recorded once. What was sequenced was peripheral blood. Receptors originate from an elderly woman with COVID-19, enrolled during active disease.

The CDR3 DNA is TGTGCCAGCGACGGACAGAAGAACACTGAAGCTTTCTTT. Translation gives CASDGQKNTEAFF. The V gene is TRBV2, the J gene TRBJ1-1, with D perhaps matching TRBD1 (6 bases). Trimming shortened V by 8 bases and J by 1 base, and 11 bases separated the two germline ends. The germline gives CDR1 SNHLY, CDR2 FYNNEI. The CDR3 extends over 13 amino acids.

J is TRBJ1-2 and V is TRBV19, with D perhaps matching TRBD1 (5 bases). This CDR3 region has 14 residues. Trimming cost V 6 bases and J 4 bases, with 15 bases left between them. Germline V CDR1 and CDR2: LNHDA, SQIVND (reference sequence). The CDR3 region is CASSPTGIFYGYTF. The CDR3 nucleotides read TGTGCCAGTAGCCCCACAGGAATATTCTATGGCTACACCTTC.

The chain recombines TRBV6-5 with TRBJ1-3; D is possibly TRBD1 (6 bases). V lost 5 bases, J lost 4 bases, and 15 bases lay in between. This CDR3 has 15 amino acids. CDR1 is MNHEY, CDR2 SVGAGI, per germline. The CDR3 bases are TGTGCCAGCAGTATCGAGGACAGTCCCGGAAACACCATATATTTT. Its translation is CASSIEDSPGNTIYF.

The V and J genes are TRBV11-2 and TRBJ2-5; the D gene is possibly TRBD2 (5 bases). Germline CDR1 reads SGHAT; CDR2 reads FQNNGV. The CDR3 is made up of 14 amino acids. Trimming stripped 3 bases from V and 3 bases from J, with 11 bases between. CDR3 in DNA: TGTGCCAGCAGCTTCACTCACGGGGAAGAGACCCAGTACTTC. Protein sequence: CASSFTHGEETQYF. Filled out from reference TRBV11-2 and TRBJ2-5, the complete variable domain reads EAGVAQSPRYKIIEKRQSVAFWCNPISGHATLYWYQQILGQGPKLLIQFQNNGVVDDSQLPKDRFSAERLKGVDSTLKIQPAKLEDSAVYLCASSFTHGEETQYFGPGTRLLVL.

This chain uses TRBV2 with TRBJ1-5; 7 bases line up with TRBD1. V was clipped by 6 bases and J by 2 bases; unmatched bases: 4. Germline loops: CDR1 SNHLY, CDR2 FYNNEI. There are 14 residues in the CDR3. The CDR3 coding sequence is TGTGCCAGCAGCGAGCAGGGGGGCAATCAGCCCCAGCATTTT. This gives the protein CASSEQGGNQPQHF. The variable domain in full, completed from reference TRBV2 and TRBJ1-5, reads EPEVTQTPSHQVTQMGQEVILRCVPISNHLYFYWYRQILGQKVEFLVSFYNNEISEKSEIFDDQFSVERPDGSNFTLKIRSTKLEDSAMYFCASSEQGGNQPQHFGDGTRLSIL.

The chain joins TRBV3-1 (or the pseudogene TRBV3-2) to TRBJ2-1, with D tentatively TRBD2 (5 bases). The V gene lost 4 bases and the J gene lost 7 bases, with 8 bases spanning the gap. CDR1 and CDR2 (germline): LGHDT, YNNKEL (reference sequence). This CDR3 region has 12 residues. This CDR3 reads CASSPGGNEQFF. In nucleotides, the CDR3 is TGTGCCAGCAGCCCCGGCGGGAATGAGCAGTTCTTC.

The chain employs TRBV6-1 and TRBJ1-5; D is possibly TRBD1 (6 bases). Germline CDR1 reads MNHNS; CDR2 reads SASEGT. Trimming cost V 0 bases and J 7 bases, with 13 bases left between them. The CDR3 is 15 amino acids. The CDR3 spells CASSEALGGGQPQHF. For the CDR3, the DNA is TGTGCCAGCAGTGAAGCGTTGGGAGGGGGACAGCCCCAGCATTTT.

This clone was seen only once. The gene calls are TRBV13 and TRBJ1-1, with 9 bases lining up with TRBD1. Unmatched junction bases numbered 9, after V lost 8 bases and J lost 5 bases. Germline CDR1 PRHDT, CDR2 FYEKMQ (reference sequence). This CDR3 region has 14 residues. The CDR3 nucleotides are TGTGCCAGCGGCCTGGACAGGGGATGGACTGAAGCTTTCTTT. This gives the protein CASGLDRGWTEAFF.

The chain recombines TRBV11-3 with TRBJ1-1; D call uncertain. The germline CDR1 and CDR2 sequences are SGHNT and YENEEA. This CDR3 spans 13 amino acids. V lost 1 base, J lost 4 bases, and 7 bases lay in between. CDR3 protein: CASSLGLSTEAFF. Written as DNA, the CDR3 is TGTGCCAGCAGCTTAGGACTGAGCACTGAAGCTTTCTTT.

The chain links TRBV24-1 to TRBJ2-2, with D perhaps TRBD2 (7 bases). Trimming cost V 4 bases and J 3 bases, with 17 bases left between them. The CDR3 loop spans 17 amino acids. The germline CDR1 and CDR2 sequences are KGHDR and SFDVKD. The CDR3 DNA sequence: TGTGCCACCAGTGACCCGAGGCGGGGGCTGGACACCGGGGAGCTGTTTTTT. Translating gives CATSDPRRGLDTGELFF.

This sequence joins TRBV6-2 or TRBV6-3 and TRBJ1-5; 8 nucleotides align to TRBD1. The V gene end was trimmed by 2 bases and the J gene end by 15 bases; junction bases not matched to a gene: 12. The CDR3 has 14 residues. Per the germline V gene, CDR1 is MNHEY and CDR2 is SVGEGT. In nucleotides, the CDR3 is TGTGCCAGCAGTTACAACAGGGGGAAGGACGACGGGCATTTT. Its translation: CASSYNRGKDDGHF.

This chain connects TRBV9 to TRBJ1-2, with TRBD1 matching over 10 bases. Germline assignment: CDR1 SGDLS and CDR2 YYNGEE. Unmatched junction bases numbered 8, after V lost 6 bases and J lost 9 bases. This CDR3 region has 13 residues. The CDR3 sequence is CASTPTGGVRYTF. Here the CDR3 DNA reads TGTGCCAGCACCCCGACAGGGGGCGTTCGCTACACCTTC.

The V and J genes are TRBV18 and TRBJ1-5, with unresolved D. This CDR3 spans 14 amino acids. CDR1 and CDR2 (germline): KGHSH, LQKENI. With 6 bases removed from V and 3 bases from J, the gap between germline ends came to 12 bases. The CDR3 sequence is CASSSGGINQPQHF. The CDR3 DNA reads TGTGCCAGCTCCTCAGGAGGGATCAATCAGCCCCAGCATTTT.

This clone has only a few counts. The chain is built from TRBV5-4 and TRBJ2-5; possible D gene TRBD2, 6 bases. The CDR3 has 15 residues. Trimming pared 4 bases from V and 5 bases from J, leaving 18 bases between. Looked up from germline, CDR1 is SGHNT and CDR2 is YYREEE (reference sequence). CDR3 residues: CASSALSGVGETQYF. The CDR3 region has the DNA TGTGCCAGCAGCGCCCTTAGCGGAGTGGGGGAGACCCAGTACTTC.

The chain employs TRBV6-6 and TRBJ2-2, with D perhaps TRBD2 (6 bases). CDR1 and CDR2 (germline): MNHNY, SVGAGI (reference sequence). The CDR3 consists of 13 residues. V was pared by 6 bases and J by 5 bases, with 10 bases between. DNA of the CDR3: TGTGCCAGCAGAAGGGCGGGAACCGGGGAGCTGTTTTTT. It encodes CASRRAGTGELFF.

Comment on this clone: At the DNA level, this CDR3 is encoded by other sequences in the same sample as well. The CDR3 coding sequence is TGTGCCAGCAGCGTAGCTTTAGATACGCAGTATTTT. This codes for CASSVALDTQYF. V is TRBV9 and J is TRBJ2-3, with D unclear. Germline V CDR1 and CDR2: SGDLS, YYNGEE. Trimming pared 0 bases from V and 5 bases from J, leaving 4 bases between. This CDR3 is built from 12 residues.